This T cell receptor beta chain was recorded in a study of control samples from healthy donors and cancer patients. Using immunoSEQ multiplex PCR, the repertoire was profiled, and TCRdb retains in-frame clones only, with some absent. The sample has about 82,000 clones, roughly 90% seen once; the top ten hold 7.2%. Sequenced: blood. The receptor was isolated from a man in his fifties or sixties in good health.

DNA for the CDR3: TGTGCAAGTCGACACCCCGAGCGGGGGAGGTTAGATGAGCAGTTCTTC. It translates to CASRHPERGRLDEQFF. The chain is built from TRBV12-2 and TRBJ2-1; the D call TRBD2 from the table was never checked on the DNA. TRBV12-2 is termed a pseudogene. The CDR3 is 16 amino acids.